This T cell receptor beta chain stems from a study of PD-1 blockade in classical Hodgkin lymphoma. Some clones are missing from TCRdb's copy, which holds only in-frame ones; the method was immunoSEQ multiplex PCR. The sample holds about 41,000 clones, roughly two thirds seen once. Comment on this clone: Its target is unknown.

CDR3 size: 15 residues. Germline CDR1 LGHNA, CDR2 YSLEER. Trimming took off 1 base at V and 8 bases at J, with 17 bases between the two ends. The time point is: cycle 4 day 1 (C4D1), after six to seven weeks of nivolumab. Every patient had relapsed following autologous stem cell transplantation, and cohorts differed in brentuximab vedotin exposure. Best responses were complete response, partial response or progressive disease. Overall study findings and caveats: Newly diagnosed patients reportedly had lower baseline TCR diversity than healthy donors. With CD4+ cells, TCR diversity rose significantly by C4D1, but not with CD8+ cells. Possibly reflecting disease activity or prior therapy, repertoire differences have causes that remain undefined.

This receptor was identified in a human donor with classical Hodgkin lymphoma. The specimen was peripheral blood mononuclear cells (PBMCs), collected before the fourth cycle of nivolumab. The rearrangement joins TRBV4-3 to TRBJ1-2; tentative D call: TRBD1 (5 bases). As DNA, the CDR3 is TGCGCCAGCAGCCAAGGGATTCACGGGGCGGGAGGCTACACCTTC. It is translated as CASSQGIHGAGGYTF.